Following are 2 T cell receptor beta chains from one sample sequenced in a study of T cells expressing NK-cell markers. TCRdb reprocessed the 5' RACE reads, with one entry per CDR3 protein and no DNA. The sample has a few hundred thousand distinct CDR3 sequences. The sequenced sample consisted of blood T cells: a sorted CD56 or NKG2C T cell subset, CD4+ or CD8+ T cells, or bulk PBMC T cells (not recorded which). These receptor sequences come from a man between 18 and 29 years old in good health.

The chain couples TRBV7-9 to TRBJ2-1; TCRdb picks TRBD2, but there is no DNA to check that call. Germline CDR1 and CDR2: SEHNR and FQNEAQ (reference sequence). There are 16 residues in the CDR3. CDR3 in amino acids: CASSLSPPEGHNEQFF.

The chain joins TRBV6-1 to TRBJ1-1; TCRdb's D gene call, TRBD1, goes unchecked for lack of DNA. This CDR3 region has 15 residues. Per germline, CDR1 MNHNS and CDR2 SASEGT. CDR3 amino acids: CASSEAGRVRGEAFF.